This TCR beta chain was documented in a study of T cells after yellow fever vaccination. A word on this clonotype: One base away lies a much larger clone, so this may be a sequencing read error.

From the 5' RACE reads, TCRdb called clonotypes with MiXCR, one entry per CDR3 protein. This table holds tens of thousands of distinct CDR3 sequences, under 12% found once. Per the germline V gene, CDR1 is SGHTA and CDR2 is FQGNSA. Between the trimmed V and J ends, which lost 3 bases and 6 bases, there was a span of 14 bases. The CDR3 spans 15 residues. The clonotype originates from a man younger than 35 who received the YFV17D yellow fever vaccine. The specimen was PBMCs, either bulk or a sorted T-cell subset (CD4+, CD8+, memory, or dextramer-sorted; not recorded which), collected around 15 days after the first yellow fever vaccination. The rearrangement joins TRBV7-2 to TRBJ1-4; TRBD1 is a possible D gene (6 bases). The CDR3 loop reads CASSFKPGQDEKLFF. The CDR3 bases are TGTGCCAGCAGCTTTAAGCCGGGACAAGATGAAAAACTGTTTTTT.